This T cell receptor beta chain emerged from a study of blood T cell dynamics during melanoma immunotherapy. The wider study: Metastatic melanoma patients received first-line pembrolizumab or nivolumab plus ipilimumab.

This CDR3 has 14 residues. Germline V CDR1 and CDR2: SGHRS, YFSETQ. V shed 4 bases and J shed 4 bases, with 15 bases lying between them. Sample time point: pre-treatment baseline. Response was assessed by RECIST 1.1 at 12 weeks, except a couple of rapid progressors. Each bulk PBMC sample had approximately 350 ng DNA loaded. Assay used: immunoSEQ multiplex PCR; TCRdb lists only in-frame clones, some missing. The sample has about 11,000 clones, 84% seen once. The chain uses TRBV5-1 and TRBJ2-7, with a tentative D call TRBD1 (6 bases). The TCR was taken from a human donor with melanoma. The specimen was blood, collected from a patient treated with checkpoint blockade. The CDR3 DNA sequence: TGCGCCAGCAGCGCCCGGACAGACGGGTACGAGCAGTACTTC. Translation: CASSARTDGYEQYF.